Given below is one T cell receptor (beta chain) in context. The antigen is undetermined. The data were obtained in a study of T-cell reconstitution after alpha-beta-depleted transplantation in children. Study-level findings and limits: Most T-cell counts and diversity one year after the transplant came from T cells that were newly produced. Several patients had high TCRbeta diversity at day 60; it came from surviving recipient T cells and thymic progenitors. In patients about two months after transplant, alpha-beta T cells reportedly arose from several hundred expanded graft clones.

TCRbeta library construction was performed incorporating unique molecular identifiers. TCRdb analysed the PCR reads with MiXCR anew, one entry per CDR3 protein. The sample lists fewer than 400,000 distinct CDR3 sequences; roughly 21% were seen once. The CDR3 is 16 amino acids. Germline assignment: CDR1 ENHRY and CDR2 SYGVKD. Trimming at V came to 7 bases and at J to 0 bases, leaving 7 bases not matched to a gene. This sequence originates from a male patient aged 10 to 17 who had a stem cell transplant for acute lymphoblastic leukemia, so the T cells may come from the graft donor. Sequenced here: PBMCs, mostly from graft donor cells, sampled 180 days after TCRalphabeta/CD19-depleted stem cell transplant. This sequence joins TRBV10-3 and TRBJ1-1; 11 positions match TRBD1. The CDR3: CAIKPDRGRLNTEAFF. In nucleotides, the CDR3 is TGTGCCATCAAGCCGGACAGGGGGCGGTTGAACACTGAAGCTTTCTTT.